This TCR beta chain originates from a study of OX40 agonist ivuxolimab in advanced cancers. Study in general: An agonistic anti-OX40 (CD134) antibody, ivuxolimab, was used to treat the patients. Treatment received earlier with anti-PD-1, anti-PD-L1 or anti-CTLA-4 agents was allowed, and more than 35% had some.

This clone was recorded a few times. Its matching antigen is unknown. Germline loops: CDR1 SGHNT, CDR2 YYREEE (reference sequence). With V trimmed by 4 bases and J by 7 bases, 7 bases remained unmatched. The CDR3 sequence is 14 residues long. Assay used: immunoSEQ multiplex PCR; TCRdb lists only in-frame clones, some missing. The sample has under 75,000 clones; around nine tenths are singletons. Broader study findings: Antigens targeted by the expanded peripheral T cells were not determined.

The sequences come from CD4+ or CD8+ T cells sorted from blood, collected in a trial of the OX40 agonist ivuxolimab. This TCR was sampled from an adult with an advanced solid tumor such as melanoma, head and neck, liver or kidney cancer. V is TRBV5-4 and J is TRBJ1-2, with 10 bases that match TRBD1. Here the CDR3 reads CASSVDRGVGGYTF. CDR3 DNA: TGTGCCAGCAGCGTGGACAGGGGGGTTGGTGGCTACACCTTC.